What follows is one TCR beta chain and its context. Under the authors' procedure: Using reference gene primer amplification, nucleated cell counts were estimated. Data came from immunoSEQ multiplex PCR; TCRdb stores just in-frame clones and leaves some out. Clonal size and the V and J genes are those of that table, whereas D and trimming came from the DNA. The data contain hundreds of thousands of clones, roughly nine tenths of them singletons. From germline, CDR1 is SNHLY and CDR2 FYNNEI. This CDR3 is 13 amino acids long. Trimming cost V 6 bases and J 10 bases; bases outside gene matches: 10. Seattle researchers signed up patients amid active infection and tracked them longitudinally. This sample is part of a study of blood T cell repertoires in COVID-19. Study context: The samples span acute and convalescent COVID-19 from the United States, Italy and Spain. The analysed material was cDNA or gDNA that came from T cells, B-cell-depleted T cells, or PBMCs.

This receptor was identified in a man younger than 35 with COVID-19, enrolled during active disease. This chain connects TRBV2 to TRBJ2-7; TRBD2 aligns across 9 bases. Sequencing was performed on peripheral blood. The CDR3 nucleotides are TGTGCCAGCAGCCAGGAGACTAGCGGAATTCAGTACTTC. Amino acid sequence: CASSQETSGIQYF.